This T cell receptor beta chain was recovered during a study of blood T cells in healthy people across ages. Per germline, CDR1 SGHTA and CDR2 FQGNSA. Deletions cut 5 bases from V and 4 bases from J, with 20 bases between. The CDR3 contains 16 residues. The authors isolated at least 6 million PBMCs per sample. Using a J-beta primer mix together with a sample-barcoded 5' primer, a second PCR was run for roughly 7 to 11 cycles. TCRdb redid the calling of the 5' RACE reads with MiXCR, one entry per CDR3 protein. The data contain about 1.8 million distinct CDR3 sequences, around 48% of them seen just once; the ten biggest clones take up 2% to 2.5%.

This receptor was taken from a woman aged 35 to 49 in good health. The rearrangement links TRBV7-2 to TRBJ1-2; D is uncertain. Material for sequencing was blood. CDR3 amino acids: CASSPHAVGTSYGYTF. In DNA, the CDR3 is TGTGCCAGCAGCCCCCACGCAGTGGGTACGAGCTATGGCTACACCTTC.